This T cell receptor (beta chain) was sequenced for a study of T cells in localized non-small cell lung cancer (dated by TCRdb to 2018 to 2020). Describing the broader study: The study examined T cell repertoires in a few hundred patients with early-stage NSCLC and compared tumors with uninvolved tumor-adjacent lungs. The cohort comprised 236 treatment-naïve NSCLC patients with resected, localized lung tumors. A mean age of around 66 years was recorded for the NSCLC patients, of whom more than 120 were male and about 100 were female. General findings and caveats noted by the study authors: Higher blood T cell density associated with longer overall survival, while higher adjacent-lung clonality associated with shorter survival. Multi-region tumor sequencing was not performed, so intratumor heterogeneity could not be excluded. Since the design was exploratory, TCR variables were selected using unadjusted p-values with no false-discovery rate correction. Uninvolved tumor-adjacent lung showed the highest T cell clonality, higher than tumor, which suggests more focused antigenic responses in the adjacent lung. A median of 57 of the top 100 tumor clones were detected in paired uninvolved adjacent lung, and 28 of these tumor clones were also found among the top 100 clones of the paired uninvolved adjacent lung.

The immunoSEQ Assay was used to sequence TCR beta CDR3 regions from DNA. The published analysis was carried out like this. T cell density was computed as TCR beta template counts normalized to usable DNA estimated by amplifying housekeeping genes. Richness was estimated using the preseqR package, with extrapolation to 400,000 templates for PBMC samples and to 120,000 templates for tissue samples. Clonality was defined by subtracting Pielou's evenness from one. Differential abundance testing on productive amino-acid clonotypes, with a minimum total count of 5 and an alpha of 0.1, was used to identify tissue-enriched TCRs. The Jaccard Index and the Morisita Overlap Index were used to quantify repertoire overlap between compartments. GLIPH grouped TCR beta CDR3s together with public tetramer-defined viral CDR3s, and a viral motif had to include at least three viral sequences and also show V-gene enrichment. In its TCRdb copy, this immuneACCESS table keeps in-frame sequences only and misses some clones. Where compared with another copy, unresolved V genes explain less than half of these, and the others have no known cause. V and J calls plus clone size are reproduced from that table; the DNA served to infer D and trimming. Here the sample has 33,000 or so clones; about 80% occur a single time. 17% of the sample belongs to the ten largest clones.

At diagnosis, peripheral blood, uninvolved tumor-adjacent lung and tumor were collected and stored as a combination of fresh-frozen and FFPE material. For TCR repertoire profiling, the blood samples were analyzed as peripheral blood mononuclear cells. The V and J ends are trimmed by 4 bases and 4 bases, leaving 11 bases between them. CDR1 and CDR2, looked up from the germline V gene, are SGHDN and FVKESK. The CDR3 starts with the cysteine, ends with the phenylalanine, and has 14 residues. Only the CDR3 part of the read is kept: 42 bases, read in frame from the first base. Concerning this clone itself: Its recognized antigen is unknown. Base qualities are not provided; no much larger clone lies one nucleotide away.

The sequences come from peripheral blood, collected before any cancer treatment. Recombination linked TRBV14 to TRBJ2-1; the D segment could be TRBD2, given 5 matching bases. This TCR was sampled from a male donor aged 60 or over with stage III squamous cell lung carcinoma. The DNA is TGTGCCAGCAGCCCGACTACCAGGTACAATGAGCAGTTCTTC. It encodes CASSPTTRYNEQFF. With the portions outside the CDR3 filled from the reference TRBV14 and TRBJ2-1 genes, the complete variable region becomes EAGVTQFPSHSVIEKGQTVTLRCDPISGHDNLYWYRRVMGKEIKFLLHFVKESKQDESGMPNNRFLAERTGGTYSTLKVQPAELEDSGVYFCASSPTTRYNEQFFGPGTRLTVL.